A single TCR beta chain is shown here with its context. There are 12 residues in the CDR3. V was clipped by 6 bases and J by 2 bases, with 5 bases between them. The germline gives CDR1 MNHEY, CDR2 SVGAGI. The entry originates in a study of blood T cell repertoires in COVID-19. Some clones are missing from TCRdb's copy, which holds only in-frame ones; the method was immunoSEQ multiplex PCR. The sample contains approximately 310,000 clones, around 90% of which appear only once. Material: PBMCs or T cells enriched from blood (not recorded which). The receptor's source is a man in his sixties who had recovered from COVID-19. The gene calls are TRBV6-5 and TRBJ1-3; possibly TRBD1 for D (5 bases). The CDR3 sequence: CASRGPGNTIYF. The CDR3 nucleotides are TGTGCCAGCAGGGGGCCTGGAAACACCATATATTTT.